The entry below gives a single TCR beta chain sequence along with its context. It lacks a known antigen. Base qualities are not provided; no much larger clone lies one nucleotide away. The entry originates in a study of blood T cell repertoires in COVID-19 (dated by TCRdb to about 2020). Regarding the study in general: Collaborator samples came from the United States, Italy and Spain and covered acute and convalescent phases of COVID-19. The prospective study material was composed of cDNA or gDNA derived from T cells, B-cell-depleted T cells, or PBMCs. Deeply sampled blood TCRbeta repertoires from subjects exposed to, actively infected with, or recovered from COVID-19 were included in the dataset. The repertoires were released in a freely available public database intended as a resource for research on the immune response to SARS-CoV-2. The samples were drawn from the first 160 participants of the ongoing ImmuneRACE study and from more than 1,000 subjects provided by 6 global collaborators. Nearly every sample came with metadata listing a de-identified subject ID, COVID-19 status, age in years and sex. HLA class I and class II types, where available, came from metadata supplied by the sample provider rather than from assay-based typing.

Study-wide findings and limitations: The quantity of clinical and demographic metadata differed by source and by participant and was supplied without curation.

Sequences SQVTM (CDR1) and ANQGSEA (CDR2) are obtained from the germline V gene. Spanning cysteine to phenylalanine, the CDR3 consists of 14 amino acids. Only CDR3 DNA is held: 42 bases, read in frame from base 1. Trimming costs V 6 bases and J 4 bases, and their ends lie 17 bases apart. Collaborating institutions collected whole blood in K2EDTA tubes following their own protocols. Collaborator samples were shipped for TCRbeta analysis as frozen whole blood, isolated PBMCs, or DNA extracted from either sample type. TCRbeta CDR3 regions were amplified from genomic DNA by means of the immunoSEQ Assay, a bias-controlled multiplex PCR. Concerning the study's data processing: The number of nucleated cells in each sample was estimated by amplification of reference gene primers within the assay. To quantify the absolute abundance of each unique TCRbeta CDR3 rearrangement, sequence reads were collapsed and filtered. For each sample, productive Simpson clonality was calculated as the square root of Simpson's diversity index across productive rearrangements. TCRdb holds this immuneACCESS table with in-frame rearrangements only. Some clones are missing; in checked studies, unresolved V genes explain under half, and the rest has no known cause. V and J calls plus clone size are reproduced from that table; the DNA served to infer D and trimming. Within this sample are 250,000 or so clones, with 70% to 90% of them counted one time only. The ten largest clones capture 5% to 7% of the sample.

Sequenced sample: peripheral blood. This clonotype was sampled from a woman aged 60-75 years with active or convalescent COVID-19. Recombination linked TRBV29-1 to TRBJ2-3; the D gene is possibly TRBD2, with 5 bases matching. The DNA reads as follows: TGCAGCGTAGAGGGTGGATCCGGGTCAGATACGCAGTATTTT. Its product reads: CSVEGGSGSDTQYF.